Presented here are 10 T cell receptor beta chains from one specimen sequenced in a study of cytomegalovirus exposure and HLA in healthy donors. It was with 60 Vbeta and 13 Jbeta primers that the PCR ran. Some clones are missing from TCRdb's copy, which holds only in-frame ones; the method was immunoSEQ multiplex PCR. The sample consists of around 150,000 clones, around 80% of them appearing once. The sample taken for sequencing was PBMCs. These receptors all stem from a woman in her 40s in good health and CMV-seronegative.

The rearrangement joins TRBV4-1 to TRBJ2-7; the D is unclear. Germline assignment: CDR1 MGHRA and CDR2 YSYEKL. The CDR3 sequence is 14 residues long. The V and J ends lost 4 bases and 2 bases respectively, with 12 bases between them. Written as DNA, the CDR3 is TGCGCCAGCAGCCCTACCCTTTTGGCCTACGAGCAGTACTTC. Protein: CASSPTLLAYEQYF.

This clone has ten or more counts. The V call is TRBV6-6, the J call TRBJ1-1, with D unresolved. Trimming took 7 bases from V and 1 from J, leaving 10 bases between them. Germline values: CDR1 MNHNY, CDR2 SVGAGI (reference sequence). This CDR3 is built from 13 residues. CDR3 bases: TGTGCCAGCACCCCCGGAGGGAACACTGAAGCTTTCTTT. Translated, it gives CASTPGGNTEAFF.

CDR3 sequence (DNA): TGCAGCGTCGCCGGGGGAGATACGCAGTATTTT. It specifies CSVAGGDTQYF. The chain employs TRBV29-1 and TRBJ2-3, with D tentatively TRBD2 (6 bases). The CDR3 length is 11 residues. CDR1 is SQVTM, CDR2 ANQGSEA, per germline. Trimming took 6 bases from V and 5 from J, leaving 9 bases between them.

CDR3 region: CASGLVLTGKGTEAFF. The CDR3 DNA follows: TGTGCTAGTGGTTTGGTACTAACGGGGAAGGGCACTGAAGCTTTCTTT. The chain carries TRBV12-5 and TRBJ1-1; D not certain. Trimming shortened V by 0 bases and J by 4 bases, and 15 bases separated the two germline ends. This CDR3 comprises 16 residues. The germline V gene has CDR1 LGHNT and CDR2 FRNRAP.

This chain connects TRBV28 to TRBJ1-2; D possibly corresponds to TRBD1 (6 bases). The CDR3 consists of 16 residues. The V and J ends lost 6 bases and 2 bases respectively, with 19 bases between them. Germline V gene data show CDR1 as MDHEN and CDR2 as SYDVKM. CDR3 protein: CASSPPGQLLNYGYTF. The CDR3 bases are TGTGCCAGCAGCCCCCCCGGACAGTTGCTGAACTATGGCTACACCTTC.

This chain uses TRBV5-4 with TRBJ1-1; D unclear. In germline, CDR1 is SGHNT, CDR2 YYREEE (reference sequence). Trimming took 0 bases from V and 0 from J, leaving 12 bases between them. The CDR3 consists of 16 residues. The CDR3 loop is CASSLGAGTMNTEAFF. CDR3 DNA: TGTGCCAGCAGCTTGGGGGCAGGCACCATGAACACTGAAGCTTTCTTT.

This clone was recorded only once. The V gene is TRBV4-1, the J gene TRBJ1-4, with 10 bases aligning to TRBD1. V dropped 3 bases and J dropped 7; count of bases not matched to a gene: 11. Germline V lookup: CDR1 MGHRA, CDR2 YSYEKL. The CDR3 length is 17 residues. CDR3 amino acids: CASSHPDRGRSSEKLFF. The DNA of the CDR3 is TGCGCCAGCAGCCATCCCGACAGGGGGCGGAGTAGTGAAAAACTGTTTTTT.

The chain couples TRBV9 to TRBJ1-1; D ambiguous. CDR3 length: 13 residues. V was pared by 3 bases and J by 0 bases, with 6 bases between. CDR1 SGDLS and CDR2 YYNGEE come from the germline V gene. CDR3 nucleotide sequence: TGTGCCAGCAGCGCCCGTATGAACACTGAAGCTTTCTTT. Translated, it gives CASSARMNTEAFF.

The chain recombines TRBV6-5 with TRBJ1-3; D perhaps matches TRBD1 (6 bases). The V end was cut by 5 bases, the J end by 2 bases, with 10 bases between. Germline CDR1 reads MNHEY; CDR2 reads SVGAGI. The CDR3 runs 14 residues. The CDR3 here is CASSPQGPGNTIYF. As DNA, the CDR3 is TGTGCCAGCAGTCCACAGGGCCCTGGAAACACCATATATTTT.

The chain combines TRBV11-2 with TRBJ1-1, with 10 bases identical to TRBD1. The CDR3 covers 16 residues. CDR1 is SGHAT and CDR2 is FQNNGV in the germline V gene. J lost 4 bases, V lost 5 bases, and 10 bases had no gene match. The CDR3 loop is CASSPPTGGMATEAFF. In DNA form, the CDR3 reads TGTGCCAGCAGCCCCCCGACAGGGGGCATGGCCACTGAAGCTTTCTTT.